This section outlines one TCR beta chain sequence together with its context. What it recognizes is unknown. Measured with immunoSEQ multiplex PCR; TCRdb has only the in-frame clones, and not every one. The table lists thousands of clones, approximately 95% of them singletons. These data come from a study of T cells in tuberculosis. About the study: This South African cohort compared adolescents with or without latent tuberculosis against adults with active tuberculosis.

Looked up from germline, CDR1 is SGHAT and CDR2 is FQNNGV. This CDR3 has 15 residues. The germline V and J ends were trimmed by 5 bases and 2 bases, with 15 bases remaining between them. Points from the study as a whole: The TCR-beta difference was not significant; alpha differences partly reflected length.

Sequencing was carried out using PBMCs. The chain carries TRBV11-2 and TRBJ2-5, with D possibly being TRBD1 (6 bases). The receptor comes from an adult with tuberculosis. Here the CDR3 reads CASSTGTTGQETQYF. The CDR3 nucleotides read TGTGCCAGCAGCACAGGTACTACAGGGCAAGAGACCCAGTACTTC. Full variable domain (rest looked up from reference TRBV11-2 and TRBJ2-5): EAGVAQSPRYKIIEKRQSVAFWCNPISGHATLYWYQQILGQGPKLLIQFQNNGVVDDSQLPKDRFSAERLKGVDSTLKIQPAKLEDSAVYLCASSTGTTGQETQYFGPGTRLLVL.